Below, 17 T cell receptor beta chains from the same sample are listed, as sequenced in a study of T cells after yellow fever vaccination. TCRdb ran MiXCR on the 5' RACE reads and lists one entry per CDR3 protein. Seen here are 200,000 to 300,000 distinct CDR3 sequences, roughly 4% observed once, and the top ten hold around 20%. This specimen was PBMCs, taken 15 days after the yellow fever booster vaccination. These receptors came from a man aged 18 to 29 who received the YFV17D yellow fever vaccine.

The V and J genes are TRBV5-6 and TRBJ1-3; D is unclear. Trimming cost V 2 bases and J 1 base, with 16 bases left between them. The CDR3 extends over 17 amino acids. Germline V gives CDR1 SGHDT, CDR2 YYEEEE. As DNA, the CDR3 is TGTGCCAGCAGCTTTTCGCGGAATCGCCAGTCTGGAAACACCATATATTTT. Translated: CASSFSRNRQSGNTIYF.

This clonotype was observed many times. J is TRBJ1-6 and V is TRBV12-3 or TRBV12-4; weak D call: TRBD1 (6 bases). The length of the CDR3 is 14 residues. V dropped 3 bases and J dropped 9 bases, with 12 bases sitting between them. The CDR3 region has the DNA TGTGCCAGCAGTTTTTGGCAGGGGAGTTCACCCCTCCACTTT. Encoded protein: CASSFWQGSSPLHF.

This clonotype has a count of ten or more. CDR3 nucleotide sequence: TGTGCCAGCAGCCAAGGGGCAGCGGGTCAGCCCCAGCATTTT. Translation gives CASSQGAAGQPQHF. V usage is TRBV3-1 and J usage is TRBJ1-5; no reliable D call. The CDR3 sequence is 14 residues long. Between the trimmed V and J ends, which lost 1 base and 6 bases, there was a span of 10 bases. Germline V gene lookup returns CDR1 LGHDT and CDR2 YNNKEL (reference sequence).

Ten or more counts support this clonotype. V usage is TRBV12-3 or TRBV12-4 and J usage is TRBJ2-4; D remains ambiguous. V gave up 2 bases and J gave up 0 bases, with 5 bases separating them. The CDR3 is made up of 14 amino acids. CDR3 bases: TGTGCCAGCAGTTTACAGATAGCCAAAAACATTCAGTACTTC. Translating it yields CASSLQIAKNIQYF.

This clonotype showed up many times. This chain links TRBV29-1 with TRBJ1-6; TRBD1 is a possible D gene (5 bases). CDR1 is SQVTM and CDR2 is ANQGSEA in the germline V gene. This CDR3 region has 14 residues. With 4 bases removed from V and 2 bases from J, the gap between germline ends came to 9 bases. The CDR3: CSVVEGTYNSPLHF. CDR3 bases: TGCAGCGTTGTGGAGGGGACCTATAATTCACCCCTCCACTTT.

The sample holds many counts of this clonotype. The chain links TRBV6-5 to TRBJ1-6; 10 positions agree with TRBD1. V gave up 4 bases and J gave up 7 bases; unmatched junction bases: 7. This CDR3 has 16 residues. Germline CDR1 MNHEY, CDR2 SVGAGI. DNA of the CDR3: TGTGCCAGCAGTTCCTTGACAGGGGGCCTAAATTCACCCCTCCACTTT. It is translated as CASSSLTGGLNSPLHF.

This clonotype was found many times. The CDR3 reads CASSWGGNTQYF. DNA of the CDR3: TGCGCCAGCAGCTGGGGAGGGAATACGCAGTATTTT. The rearrangement uses TRBV5-1 and TRBJ2-3; 7 bases fit TRBD2. The germline gives CDR1 SGHRS, CDR2 YFSETQ. The CDR3 has 12 amino acids. Unmatched junction bases numbered 2, after V lost 3 bases and J lost 7 bases.

V and J are TRBV30 and TRBJ1-1; D gene ambiguous. This CDR3 contains 14 residues. Germline V gene sequence: CDR1 GTSNPN, CDR2 SVGIG (reference sequence). The V gene lost 0 bases and the J gene lost 0 bases, with 8 bases spanning the gap. The CDR3 bases are TGTGCCTGGAGTGTTAACAGCTTGAACACTGAAGCTTTCTTT. Translated, it gives CAWSVNSLNTEAFF. Supplemented by reference TRBV30 and TRBJ1-1, the full variable domain reads SQTIHQWPATLVQPVGSPLSLECTVEGTSNPNLYWYRQAAGRGLQLLFYSVGIGQISSEVPQNLSASRPQDRQFILSSKKLLLSDSGFYLCAWSVNSLNTEAFFGQGTRLTVV.

This clonotype was counted many times. The chain recombines TRBV6-6 with TRBJ1-1, with a weak D call TRBD1 (5 bases). Germline-derived CDR1 and CDR2 are MNHNY and SVGAGI (reference sequence). Trimming stripped 6 bases from V and 7 bases from J, with 21 bases between. The CDR3 has 15 residues. CDR3 sequence: CASRRDSGFPGEAFF. Here the CDR3 DNA reads TGTGCCAGCAGACGGGACTCAGGCTTCCCTGGTGAAGCTTTCTTT.

There are many counts of this clonotype. V is TRBV4-3 and J is TRBJ2-5, with D perhaps TRBD1 (6 bases). Deletions cut 0 bases from V and 2 bases from J, with 10 bases between. Looked up from germline, CDR1 is LGHNA and CDR2 is YSLEER. The CDR3 has 15 residues. Here the CDR3 reads CASSQDADSQETQYF. For the CDR3, the DNA is TGCGCCAGCAGCCAAGATGCGGACAGTCAAGAGACCCAGTACTTC.

This clonotype was seen many times. The gene calls are TRBV5-6 and TRBJ1-1; 8 bases are shared with TRBD1. The ends lost 2 bases at V and 1 base at J; junction bases unmatched: 7. There are 16 residues in the CDR3. Germline values: CDR1 SGHDT, CDR2 YYEEEE. This CDR3 is CASSFRQGLTNTEAFF. CDR3 bases: TGTGCCAGCAGCTTTCGACAGGGGCTTACGAACACTGAAGCTTTCTTT. Combining the CDR3 with reference TRBV5-6 and TRBJ1-1 gives the whole variable domain DAGVTQSPTHLIKTRGQQVTLRCSPKSGHDTVSWYQQALGQGPQFIFQYYEEEERQRGNFPDRFSGHQFPNYSSELNVNALLLGDSALYLCASSFRQGLTNTEAFFGQGTRLTVV.

This clonotype occurred many times. V usage is TRBV5-1 and J usage is TRBJ2-5; 7 bases fit TRBD2. Germline trimming cut 4 bases from V and 3 bases from J; bases unmatched to any gene: 6. The CDR3 contains 14 residues. Germline values: CDR1 SGHRS, CDR2 YFSETQ. CDR3 protein: CASSLSAGEETQYF. CDR3 sequence (DNA): TGCGCCAGCAGCCTGTCCGCGGGGGAAGAGACCCAGTACTTC.

CDR3 nucleotides: TGTGCCAGCAGCTTGGTTTGGCAGGGTGAAGGCTACACCTTC. It codes for CASSLVWQGEGYTF. The gene calls are TRBV5-6 and TRBJ1-2, with D possibly TRBD1 on 5 matching bases. Germline assignment: CDR1 SGHDT and CDR2 YYEEEE. The V end was cut by 0 bases, the J end by 8 bases, with 14 bases between. The CDR3 spans 14 residues.

The table lists this clonotype with many counts. V is TRBV7-2 and J is TRBJ1-1; D call uncertain. This CDR3 is built from 12 residues. CDR1 and CDR2 (germline): SGHTA, FQGNSA. Deletions cut 2 bases from V and 2 bases from J, with 3 bases between. CDR3 sequence: CASSLYNTEAFF. In nucleotides, the CDR3 is TGTGCCAGCAGCTTATACAACACTGAAGCTTTCTTT.

Many counts were recorded for this clonotype. This sequence joins TRBV10-1 and TRBJ2-1; TRBD2 matches 8 bases. The junction had 4 bases not matched to a gene; V was cut back by 2 bases and J by 7 bases. The CDR3 is 14 residues long. Germline V lookup: CDR1 WNHNN, CDR2 SYGVQD (reference sequence). The CDR3 DNA is TGCGCCAGCAGTGAGAGGAGCGGGGGAAATGAGCAGTTCTTC. This encodes CASSERSGGNEQFF.

This clonotype has a count of ten or more. The V and J genes are TRBV5-8 and TRBJ2-5; D possibly matches TRBD1 or TRBD2 (5 bases each). The germline gives CDR1 SGHTS, CDR2 YDEGEE. The V end was cut by 6 bases, the J end by 5 bases, with 14 bases between. This CDR3 spans 13 amino acids. The CDR3 nucleotides read TGTGCCAGCACCCCCCCGGGGCACGAGACCCAGTACTTC. This encodes CASTPPGHETQYF.

This clonotype came up many times. V is TRBV7-9 and J is TRBJ2-1; perhaps TRBD2 as D (5 bases). The ends were cut back, 5 bases at V and 5 bases at J, with 19 bases in the middle. The germline V gene has CDR1 SEHNR and CDR2 FQNEAQ (reference sequence). The CDR3 runs 16 residues. The DNA for the CDR3 is TGTGCCAGCAGCACCTATGGTGGGCTAGCCCACAATGAGCAGTTCTTC. Its translation: CASSTYGGLAHNEQFF.